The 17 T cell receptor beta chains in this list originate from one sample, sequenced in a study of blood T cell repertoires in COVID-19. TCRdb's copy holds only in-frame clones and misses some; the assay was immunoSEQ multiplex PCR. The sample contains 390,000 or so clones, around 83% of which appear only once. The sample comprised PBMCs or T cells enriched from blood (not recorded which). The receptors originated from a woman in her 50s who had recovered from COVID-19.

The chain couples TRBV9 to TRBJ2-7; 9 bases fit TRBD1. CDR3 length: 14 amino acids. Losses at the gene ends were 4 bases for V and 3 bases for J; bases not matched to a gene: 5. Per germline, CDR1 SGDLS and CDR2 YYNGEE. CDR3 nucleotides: TGTGCCAGCAGCCCTCTGGGACAGGGCTACGAGCAGTACTTC. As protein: CASSPLGQGYEQYF.

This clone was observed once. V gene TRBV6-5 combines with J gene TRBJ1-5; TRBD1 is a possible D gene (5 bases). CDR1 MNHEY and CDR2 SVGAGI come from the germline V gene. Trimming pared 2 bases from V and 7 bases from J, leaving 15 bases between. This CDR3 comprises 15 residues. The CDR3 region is CASSYRQGSRQPQHF. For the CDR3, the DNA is TGTGCCAGCAGTTACCGGCAGGGTTCTAGGCAGCCCCAGCATTTT.

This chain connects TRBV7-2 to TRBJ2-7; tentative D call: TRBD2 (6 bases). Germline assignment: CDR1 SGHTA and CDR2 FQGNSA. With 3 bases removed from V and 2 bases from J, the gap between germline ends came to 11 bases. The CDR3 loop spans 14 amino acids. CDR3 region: CASSFEGGPYEQYF. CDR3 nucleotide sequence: TGTGCCAGCAGCTTTGAGGGAGGCCCCTACGAGCAGTACTTC.

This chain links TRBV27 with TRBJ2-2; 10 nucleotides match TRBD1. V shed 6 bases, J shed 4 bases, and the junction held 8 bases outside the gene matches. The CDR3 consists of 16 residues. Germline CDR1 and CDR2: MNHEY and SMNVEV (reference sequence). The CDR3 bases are TGTGCCAGCAGGCTAAGAGGGACAGGGGCCACCGGGGAGCTGTTTTTT. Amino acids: CASRLRGTGATGELFF.

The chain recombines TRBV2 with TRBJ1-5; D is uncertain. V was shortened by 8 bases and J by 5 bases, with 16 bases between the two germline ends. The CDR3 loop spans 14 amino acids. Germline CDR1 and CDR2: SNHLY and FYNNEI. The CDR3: CASRLTGLDQPQHF. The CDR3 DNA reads TGTGCCAGCCGCCTAACGGGGTTGGATCAGCCCCAGCATTTT. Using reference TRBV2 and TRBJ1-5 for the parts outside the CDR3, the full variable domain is EPEVTQTPSHQVTQMGQEVILRCVPISNHLYFYWYRQILGQKVEFLVSFYNNEISEKSEIFDDQFSVERPDGSNFTLKIRSTKLEDSAMYFCASRLTGLDQPQHFGDGTRLSIL.

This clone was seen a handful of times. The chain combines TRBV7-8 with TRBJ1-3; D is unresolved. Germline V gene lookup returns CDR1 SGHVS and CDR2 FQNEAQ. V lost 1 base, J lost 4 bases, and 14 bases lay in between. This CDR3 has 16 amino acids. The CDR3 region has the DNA TGTGCCAGCAGCTTAGGCACGGTCGTGGGCGGAAACACCATATATTTT. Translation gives CASSLGTVVGGNTIYF.

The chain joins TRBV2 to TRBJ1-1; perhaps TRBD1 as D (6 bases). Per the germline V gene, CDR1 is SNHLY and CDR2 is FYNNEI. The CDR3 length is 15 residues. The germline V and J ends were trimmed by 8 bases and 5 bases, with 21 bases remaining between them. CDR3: CASGWTAASGTEAFF. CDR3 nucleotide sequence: TGTGCCAGCGGGTGGACAGCTGCCTCTGGGACTGAAGCTTTCTTT.

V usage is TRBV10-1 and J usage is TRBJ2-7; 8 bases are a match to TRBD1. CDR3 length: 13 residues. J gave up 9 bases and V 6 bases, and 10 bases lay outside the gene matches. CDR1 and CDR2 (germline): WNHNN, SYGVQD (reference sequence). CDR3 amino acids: CASRGGQGWMQYF. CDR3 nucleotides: TGCGCCAGCAGAGGTGGACAGGGCTGGATGCAGTACTTC.

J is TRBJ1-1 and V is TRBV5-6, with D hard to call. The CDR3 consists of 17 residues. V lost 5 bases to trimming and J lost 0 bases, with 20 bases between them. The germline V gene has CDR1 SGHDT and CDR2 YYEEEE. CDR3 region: CASRYLGPSSMNTEAFF. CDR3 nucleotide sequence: TGTGCCAGCAGATACCTGGGCCCCAGCAGCATGAACACTGAAGCTTTCTTT.

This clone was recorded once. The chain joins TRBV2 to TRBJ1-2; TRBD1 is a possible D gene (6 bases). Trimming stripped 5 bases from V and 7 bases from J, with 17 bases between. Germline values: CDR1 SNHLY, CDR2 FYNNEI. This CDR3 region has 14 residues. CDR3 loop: CASSFSGQGLGYTF. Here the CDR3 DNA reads TGTGCCAGCAGTTTTTCGGGACAAGGGCTTGGCTACACCTTC.

CDR3 amino acids: CASSLDRASETQYF. In nucleotides, the CDR3 is TGTGCCAGCAGCTTAGACAGGGCCTCGGAGACCCAGTACTTC. The chain carries TRBV11-2 and TRBJ2-5; a possible D gene is TRBD1 (5 bases). Germline V gene sequence: CDR1 SGHAT, CDR2 FQNNGV. The CDR3 has 14 amino acids. V was pared by 0 bases and J by 5 bases, with 10 bases between.

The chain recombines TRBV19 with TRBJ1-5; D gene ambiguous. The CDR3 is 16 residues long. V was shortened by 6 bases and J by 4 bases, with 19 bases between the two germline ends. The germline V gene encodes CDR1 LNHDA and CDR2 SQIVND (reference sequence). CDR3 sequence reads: CASRPTGYGENQPQHF. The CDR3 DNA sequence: TGTGCCAGTAGACCCACGGGGTACGGAGAAAATCAGCCCCAGCATTTT. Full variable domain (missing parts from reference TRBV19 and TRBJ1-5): DGGITQSPKYLFRKEGQNVTLSCEQNLNHDAMYWYRQDPGQGLRLIYYSQIVNDFQKGDIAEGYSVSREKKESFPLTVTSAQKNPTAFYLCASRPTGYGENQPQHFGDGTRLSIL.

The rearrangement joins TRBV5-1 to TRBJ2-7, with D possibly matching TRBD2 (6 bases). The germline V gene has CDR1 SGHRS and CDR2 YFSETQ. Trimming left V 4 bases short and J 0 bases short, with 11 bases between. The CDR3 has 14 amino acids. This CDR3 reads CASSRSGLSYEQYF. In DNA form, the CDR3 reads TGCGCCAGCAGCCGGAGCGGGCTCTCCTACGAGCAGTACTTC.

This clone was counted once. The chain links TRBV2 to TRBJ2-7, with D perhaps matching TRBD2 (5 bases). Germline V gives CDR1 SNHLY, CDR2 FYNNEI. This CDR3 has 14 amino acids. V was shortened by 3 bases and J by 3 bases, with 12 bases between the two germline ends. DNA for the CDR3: TGTGCCAGCAGTGATCGGGGTTTCTTCTACGAGCAGTACTTC. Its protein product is CASSDRGFFYEQYF.

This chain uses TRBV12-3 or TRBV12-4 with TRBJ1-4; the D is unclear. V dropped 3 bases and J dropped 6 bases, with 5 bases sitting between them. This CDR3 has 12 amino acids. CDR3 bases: TGTGCCAGCAGTTTTCCAGATGAAAAACTGTTTTTT. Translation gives CASSFPDEKLFF.

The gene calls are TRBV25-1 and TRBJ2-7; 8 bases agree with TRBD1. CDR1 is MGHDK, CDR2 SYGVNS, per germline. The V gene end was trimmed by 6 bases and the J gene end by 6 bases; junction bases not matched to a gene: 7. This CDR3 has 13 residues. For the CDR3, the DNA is TGTGCCAGCAGAGAACAGGGGGGAGCCGAGCAGTACTTC. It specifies CASREQGGAEQYF.

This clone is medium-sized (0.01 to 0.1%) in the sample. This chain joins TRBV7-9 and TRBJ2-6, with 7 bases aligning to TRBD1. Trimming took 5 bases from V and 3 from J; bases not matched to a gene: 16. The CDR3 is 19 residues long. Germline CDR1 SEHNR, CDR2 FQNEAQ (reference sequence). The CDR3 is CASSPRARDSLYGANVLTF. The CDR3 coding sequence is TGTGCCAGCAGCCCCAGGGCTCGGGACAGCCTGTATGGGGCCAACGTCCTGACTTTC.